A single sample is the source of the 26 T cell receptor beta chains below, sequenced in a study of T cell responses to AZD1222 COVID-19 vaccine. Only in-frame clones appear in the TCRdb table, and some are missing; sequencing was by immunoSEQ multiplex PCR. Of some 130,000 clones listed, 65% to 90% are singletons. The material was peripheral blood, obtained on day 0 of AZD1222 vaccination. These receptors all stem from an adult in good health.

This chain joins TRBV29-1 and TRBJ2-3, with D uncertain. Trimming removed 1 base at V and 0 bases at J, with 14 bases between. Germline lookup yields CDR1 SQVTM and CDR2 ANQGSEA. This CDR3 comprises 16 residues. The DNA of the CDR3 is TGCAGCGTTGAAGGAAGCCTCAGAACGAGCACAGATACGCAGTATTTT. Its translation is CSVEGSLRTSTDTQYF.

The gene calls are TRBV29-1 and TRBJ1-1; 8 nucleotides agree with TRBD1. V lost 6 bases and J lost 11; bases outside the gene matches: 14. Looked up from germline, CDR1 is SQVTM and CDR2 is ANQGSEA. There are 13 residues in the CDR3. The CDR3 reads CSVIFQGAAGAFF. For the CDR3, the DNA is TGCAGCGTCATTTTCCAGGGGGCGGCTGGTGCTTTCTTT.

This chain connects TRBV7-9 to TRBJ2-7; 9 positions match TRBD2. With 1 base clipped from V and 1 base from J, the junction kept 2 bases outside the gene matches. Germline V gives CDR1 SEHNR, CDR2 FQNEAQ (reference sequence). The CDR3 covers 15 residues. The CDR3 nucleotides read TGTGCCAGCAGCTTAGTCCTAGCGGGGTCCTACGAGCAGTACTTC. It codes for CASSLVLAGSYEQYF.

For the CDR3, the DNA is TGTGCCAGCAGCTCCAACCGGGGGGGTTCCGAGCAGTACTTC. Translated: CASSSNRGGSEQYF. V is TRBV7-2 and J is TRBJ2-7, with 8 bases lining up with TRBD2. Trimming cost V 4 bases and J 6 bases; bases outside gene matches: 8. Germline values: CDR1 SGHTA, CDR2 FQGNSA. The CDR3 has 14 amino acids.

The rearrangement uses TRBV6-5 and TRBJ1-6; D not resolved. The CDR3 sequence is 14 residues long. Per germline, CDR1 MNHEY and CDR2 SVGAGI. V lost 10 bases, J lost 7 bases, and 17 bases lay in between. The CDR3 reads CATRGRMGNSPLHF. The CDR3 DNA sequence: TGTGCCACCCGAGGACGGATGGGCAATTCACCCCTCCACTTT.

In nucleotides, the CDR3 is TGTGCCATCAGTGATGGTGGGGGCTCGATTGTGGTGCCCCAGCATTTT. Protein product: CAISDGGGSIVVPQHF. The gene calls are TRBV10-3 and TRBJ1-5; possibly TRBD1 for D (6 bases). V lost 3 bases to trimming and J lost 9 bases, with 21 bases between them. The CDR3 is made up of 16 amino acids. Germline assignment: CDR1 ENHRY and CDR2 SYGVKD.

V is TRBV5-6 and J is TRBJ2-7; no firm D call. Between the trimmed V and J ends, which lost 4 bases and 4 bases, there was a span of 9 bases. There are 12 residues in the CDR3. Germline V lookup: CDR1 SGHDT, CDR2 YYEEEE. CDR3 coding DNA: TGTGCCAGCAGCGGCCGGACGTACGAGCAGTACTTC. Translating it yields CASSGRTYEQYF.

The J gene is TRBJ1-1, the V gene TRBV28; no definite D call. From germline, CDR1 is MDHEN and CDR2 SYDVKM. The CDR3 covers 14 residues. V lost 3 bases, J lost 1 base, and 9 bases lay in between. The CDR3 DNA is TGTGCCAGCAGTTTGGTTAGCAGGAACACTGAAGCTTTCTTT. Protein product: CASSLVSRNTEAFF.

This clone was picked up one time. The V gene is TRBV11-2, the J gene TRBJ2-1; possible D gene TRBD2, 6 bases. The CDR3 has 14 residues. V shed 0 bases and J shed 4 bases, with 7 bases lying between them. From germline, CDR1 is SGHAT and CDR2 FQNNGV. The CDR3 loop is CASSLEGLYNEQFF. CDR3 in DNA: TGTGCCAGCAGCTTAGAGGGACTTTACAATGAGCAGTTCTTC.

The V gene is TRBV18, the J gene TRBJ2-3, with D unresolved. The CDR3 consists of 15 residues. The germline CDR1 and CDR2 sequences are KGHSH and LQKENI. Trimming took 3 bases from V and 3 from J, leaving 13 bases between them. CDR3 amino acids: CASSPLYSETDTQYF. DNA for the CDR3: TGTGCCAGCTCACCCCTCTACAGCGAGACAGATACGCAGTATTTT.

The V gene is TRBV5-1, the J gene TRBJ2-1; D is uncertain. Deletions cut 0 bases from V and 5 bases from J, with 9 bases between. This CDR3 comprises 14 residues. The germline V gene encodes CDR1 SGHRS and CDR2 YFSETQ. The CDR3 here is CASSLGSQNNEQFF. CDR3 nucleotides: TGCGCCAGCAGCTTGGGAAGTCAGAACAATGAGCAGTTCTTC.

This sequence joins TRBV2 and TRBJ2-1; 9 bases match TRBD1. Trimming at V came to 6 bases and at J to 5 bases, leaving 8 bases not matched to a gene. Germline V lookup: CDR1 SNHLY, CDR2 FYNNEI. The CDR3 runs to 15 residues. The CDR3 nucleotides read TGTGCCAGCAGGGGGAGGGGACAGGGCAACAATGAGCAGTTCTTC. It specifies CASRGRGQGNNEQFF.

This clone was detected only a few times. The chain uses TRBV29-1 and TRBJ1-1; D is perhaps TRBD1 (5 bases). Trimming shortened V by 6 bases and J by 3 bases, and 17 bases separated the two germline ends. Germline loops: CDR1 SQVTM, CDR2 ANQGSEA. The CDR3 length is 14 residues. This chain's CDR3 is CSVGVGGTDTEAFF. In nucleotides, the CDR3 is TGCAGCGTGGGGGTCGGAGGAACTGACACTGAAGCTTTCTTT.

J is TRBJ1-5 and V is TRBV6-5, with 8 bases aligning to TRBD1. Germline CDR1 reads MNHEY; CDR2 reads SVGAGI. The J segment lost 7 bases and the V segment lost 5 bases, leaving 4 bases of the junction unmatched. This CDR3 has 13 residues. The CDR3 protein is CASSTGQGQPQHF. In DNA, the CDR3 is TGTGCCAGCAGTACCGGACAGGGACAGCCCCAGCATTTT.

The chain has TRBV6-5 and TRBJ1-6, with D possibly TRBD1 on 5 matching bases. Germline V lookup: CDR1 MNHEY, CDR2 SVGAGI. V lost 5 bases and J lost 8, with 13 bases in between. This CDR3 is 14 amino acids long. The CDR3 bases are TGTGCCAGCAGTACGGCAGGGCATGATTCACCCCTCCACTTT. It codes for CASSTAGHDSPLHF.

The rearrangement links TRBV10-3 to TRBJ1-2; the D gene is possibly TRBD1 (5 bases). The ends were cut back, 6 bases at V and 0 bases at J, with 8 bases in the middle. CDR1 is ENHRY and CDR2 is SYGVKD in the germline V gene. The CDR3 runs 13 residues. The CDR3 spells CAIRRGTNYGYTF. The CDR3 nucleotides read TGTGCCATCAGAAGGGGAACTAACTATGGCTACACCTTC.

This sequence joins TRBV7-2 and TRBJ1-2; tentatively, D is TRBD1 (5 bases). CDR3 length: 15 residues. V was cut by 1 base and J by 7 bases, with 16 bases left in between. Germline CDR1 and CDR2: SGHTA and FQGNSA. The CDR3 DNA reads as TGTGCCAGCAGCTTAGGCCTTGGGACCCACGGTGGCTACACCTTC. This translates into CASSLGLGTHGGYTF.

V usage is TRBV7-2 and J usage is TRBJ1-1, with D possibly matching TRBD1 (6 bases). Deletions cut 11 bases from V and 8 bases from J, with 21 bases between. Germline CDR1 SGHTA, CDR2 FQGNSA. The CDR3 spans 13 residues. The CDR3 spells CADSSTGLKEAFF. The CDR3 DNA reads as TGTGCCGACTCATCGACAGGTCTCAAAGAAGCTTTCTTT.

V and J are TRBV7-2 and TRBJ1-2; 7 bases agree with TRBD1. Germline V gives CDR1 SGHTA, CDR2 FQGNSA. V lost 5 bases, J lost 4 bases, and 7 bases stayed unmatched. The CDR3 is 14 amino acids. The CDR3: CASSLGQQLYGYTF. The CDR3 nucleotides are TGTGCCAGCAGCCTGGGACAGCAACTCTATGGCTACACCTTC.

In this sample, this clone turned up once. The V and J genes are TRBV2 and TRBJ1-5; the match to TRBD1 covers 9 bases. Germline CDR1 SNHLY, CDR2 FYNNEI. After removal of 5 bases from V and 5 bases from J, the junction contained 10 bases not matched to a gene. The CDR3 loop spans 16 amino acids. CDR3 in amino acids: CASSPTGTGYDQPQHF. The CDR3 DNA is TGTGCCAGCAGTCCTACCGGGACAGGGTACGATCAGCCCCAGCATTTT. The whole variable domain, remainder taken from reference TRBV2 and TRBJ1-5, is EPEVTQTPSHQVTQMGQEVILRCVPISNHLYFYWYRQILGQKVEFLVSFYNNEISEKSEIFDDQFSVERPDGSNFTLKIRSTKLEDSAMYFCASSPTGTGYDQPQHFGDGTRLSIL.

The chain combines TRBV10-3 with TRBJ1-1, with 9 nucleotides matching TRBD1. This CDR3 region has 14 residues. Trimming took 2 bases from V and 4 from J; bases not matched to a gene: 2. The germline CDR1 and CDR2 sequences are ENHRY and SYGVKD. The CDR3 region is CAISEGQGITEAFF. The CDR3 DNA sequence: TGTGCCATCAGTGAGGGACAGGGGATCACTGAAGCTTTCTTT.

The chain carries TRBV7-6 and TRBJ1-5; D gene unclear. Trimming took off 1 base at V and 1 base at J, with 8 bases between the two ends. Germline lookup yields CDR1 SGHVS and CDR2 FNYEAQ. CDR3 length equals 15 residues. CDR3 sequence: CASSLDGRSNQPQHF. As DNA, the CDR3 is TGTGCCAGCAGCTTAGATGGTCGGAGCAATCAGCCCCAGCATTTT.

This chain uses TRBV18 with TRBJ2-3; possibly TRBD1 for D (6 bases). V lost 6 bases and J lost 7, with 23 bases in between. The germline V gene encodes CDR1 KGHSH and CDR2 LQKENI. This CDR3 region has 16 residues. The CDR3, as DNA: TGTGCCAGCTCCCCATCGGACAGCCTATCGATAAATACGCAGTATTTT. Translation gives CASSPSDSLSINTQYF.

The rearrangement links TRBV15 to TRBJ1-2; the D gene is possibly TRBD1 (5 bases). Germline lookup yields CDR1 LNHNV and CDR2 YYDKDF (reference sequence). V was cut by 0 bases and J by 7 bases, with 18 bases left in between. The CDR3 length is 16 residues. The CDR3 spells CATSRDRGGMIGGYTF. In DNA, the CDR3 is TGTGCCACCAGCAGAGATCGGGGGGGAATGATAGGTGGCTACACCTTC.

This clone came up once. V and J are TRBV28 and TRBJ1-5; TRBD1 is a possible D gene (6 bases). This CDR3 contains 15 residues. V dropped 6 bases and J dropped 0 bases, with 12 bases sitting between them. From germline, CDR1 is MDHEN and CDR2 SYDVKM. As DNA, the CDR3 is TGTGCCAGCAGAGGGACAATCCTTAGCAATCAGCCCCAGCATTTT. It translates to CASRGTILSNQPQHF.

The chain recombines TRBV12-3 or TRBV12-4 with TRBJ1-5; D is unresolved. This CDR3 is built from 13 residues. Trimming shortened V by 1 base and J by 4 bases, and 5 bases separated the two germline ends. The CDR3 DNA sequence: TGTGCCAGCAGTTTAGACAGAAATCAGCCCCAGCATTTT. Amino acid sequence: CASSLDRNQPQHF.